This is a list of T cell receptor beta chains from one sample in a study of cytomegalovirus exposure and HLA in healthy donors. Clones were read by immunoSEQ multiplex PCR, and TCRdb kept only the in-frame ones, dropping some. Of about 190,000 clones listed, about 82% are singletons. Specimen: PBMCs. The source of these receptors is a woman aged 18-29 years in good health and CMV-seronegative. CDR3s include the opening cysteine and the closing phenylalanine or tryptophan. The D gene is left open where the match is weak. The size entry is marked missing in some rows and otherwise reads once, few, many or a size class.

TRBV4-1	TRBJ2-3	-	TRBD2	TGCGCCAGCAGCCAACAACTAGCGGGGCGCACAGATACGCAGTATTTT	CASSQQLAGRTDTQYF
TRBV7-9	TRBJ2-7	-	-	TGTGCCAGCAGCTCCCCCGGCAGGGTCGAGCAGTACTTC	CASSSPGRVEQYF
TRBV14	TRBJ2-3	-	TRBD2	TGTGCCAGCAGCCAGACTAGCGGGGGAGATACGCAGTATTTT	CASSQTSGGDTQYF
TRBV7-3	TRBJ1-2	few	-	TGTGCCAGCAGCTTATCATCTGCGTATGGCTACACCTTC	CASSLSSAYGYTF
TRBV7-9	TRBJ2-2	once	TRBD1	TGTGCCAGCAGCGAGGACAGGGGAGGGTCCGGGGAGCTGTTTTTT	CASSEDRGGSGELFF
TRBV6-4	TRBJ2-1	once	TRBD2	TGTGCCAGCAGTGACTGGACTAGCGGGGGGTCCTACAATGAGCAGTTCTTC	CASSDWTSGGSYNEQFF
TRBV6-5	TRBJ2-7	-	-	TGTGCCAGCAGTTACATACAGGGAGGGTACTACGAGCAGTACTTC	CASSYIQGGYYEQYF
TRBV5-1	TRBJ2-2	once	TRBD2	TGCGCCAGCGGAGGGACTAGCGGACAGAACACCGGGGAGCTGTTTTTT	CASGGTSGQNTGELFF
TRBV10-1	TRBJ2-5	-	TRBD2	TGCGCCAGCAGTCCGGGACTAGCGGAAGAGACCCAGTACTTC	CASSPGLAEETQYF
TRBV7-8	TRBJ2-4	-	TRBD1	TGTGCCAGCAGCCCGAGCACAGGGGGGCTAGCCAAAAACATTCAGTACTTC	CASSPSTGGLAKNIQYF
TRBV7-6	TRBJ1-5	-	TRBD1	TGTGCCAGCAGTTCTATGCCGGGACAGATCGATCAGCCCCAGCATTTT	CASSSMPGQIDQPQHF
TRBV9	TRBJ1-3	-	-	TGTGCCAGCAGCGTGGGGTGGGACATTTACTCTGGAAACACCATATATTTT	CASSVGWDIYSGNTIYF
TRBV27	TRBJ2-1	-	TRBD2	TGTGCCAGCAGTTACTCCAAACGACTAGCGCTTGAGCAGTTCTTC	CASSYSKRLALEQFF
TRBV6-5	TRBJ2-5	-	TRBD2	TGTGCCAGCACCCTGGGGACTAGCGGGCGGGAGACCCAGTACTTC	CASTLGTSGRETQYF
TRBV27	TRBJ1-6	-	TRBD1	TGTGCCAGCAGTCCGGGGACAGCGAGCTCCTATAATTCACCCCTCCACTTT	CASSPGTASSYNSPLHF
TRBV7-9	TRBJ1-5	-	TRBD1	TGTGCCAGCAGCTTAGATACAGGGGTGGGCAATCAGCCCCAGCATTTT	CASSLDTGVGNQPQHF
TRBV7-6	TRBJ1-6	-	-	TGTGCCAGCAGCTTATTATGGGCAGGGGAAGGTTCACCCCTCCACTTT	CASSLLWAGEGSPLHF
TRBV6-5	TRBJ1-5	-	TRBD1	TGTGCCAGCAGTTACGGGGGACAGGCCGGCGATCAGCCCCAGCATTTT	CASSYGGQAGDQPQHF
TRBV30	TRBJ1-4	-	TRBD1	TGTGCCTGGACCAAAGACAGGGGTGAAAAACTGTTTTTT	CAWTKDRGEKLFF
TRBV11-3	TRBJ2-2	-	TRBD1	TGTGCCAGCAGCTTAAGGGGGCATGAAACCGGGGAGCTGTTTTTT	CASSLRGHETGELFF
TRBV7-9	TRBJ2-3	few	TRBD2	TGTGCCAGCAGCCCACGGGGACTAGCCGACTGGGATACGCAGTATTTT	CASSPRGLADWDTQYF
TRBV5-4	TRBJ2-1	-	TRBD2	TGTGCATCGTTAGCGGGTAACAATGAGCAGTTCTTC	CASLAGNNEQFF
TRBV25-1	TRBJ1-2	-	-	TGTGCCAGCAGTGAAATAAACAGCCCTAACTATGGCTACACCTTC	CASSEINSPNYGYTF